A selection of T cell receptor beta chains follows, all from one sample in a study of CD8 T cells in ankylosing spondylitis. TCRdb reanalysed the 5' RACE reads using MiXCR and keeps one entry per CDR3 protein. The sample includes 250,000 to 300,000 distinct CDR3 sequences, roughly 18% of them seen just once. The sequenced sample consisted of blood, either unsorted or a sorted T cell fraction (not recorded which). Receptors were obtained from a male donor with ankylosing spondylitis or in good health (not recorded which). CDR3s include the opening cysteine and the closing phenylalanine or tryptophan. A D gene is named only where the DNA matches it firmly. Clone size is shown for a subset of rows, as once, few, many or a class of expanded clone.

TRBJ2-3	TRBD2	TRBV20-1	14	-	TGCAGTGCTAGACAACTAGCGGGAAAAGATACGCAGTATTTT	CSARQLAGKDTQYF
TRBJ2-5	-	TRBV11-1	13	few	TGTGCCAGCACCCGTCGGTTCCAAGAGACCCAGTACTTC	CASTRRFQETQYF
TRBJ2-7	-	TRBV20-1	17	-	TGCAGTGCGACGTCCGACCCCCAGTTGGGACGGCCCTACGAGCAGTACTTC	CSATSDPQLGRPYEQYF
TRBJ2-3	-	TRBV6-5	16	-	TGTGCCAGCAGTTATGCTACTCCCTGGAGCACAGATACGCAGTATTTT	CASSYATPWSTDTQYF
TRBJ2-2	TRBD2	TRBV4-1	15	-	TGCGCCAGCAGCCCCCAGCGGGGGTACACCGGGGAGCTGTTTTTT	CASSPQRGYTGELFF
TRBJ2-7	-	TRBV5-1	13	few	TGCGCCAGCAGCGACTCGACTACCTACGAGCAGTACTTC	CASSDSTTYEQYF
TRBJ1-6	-	TRBV6-1	15	-	TGTGCCAGCAGCCCTTATGACTCCTATAATTCACCCCTCCACTTT	CASSPYDSYNSPLHF
TRBJ2-7	-	TRBV29-1	11	-	TGCAGCGTTGACATCTCCTACGAGCAGTACTTC	CSVDISYEQYF
TRBJ2-1	TRBD1	TRBV5-1	15	few	TGCGCCAGCAGCTCGGGACAGTGGCGATACAATGAGCAGTTCTTC	CASSSGQWRYNEQFF
TRBJ2-7	-	TRBV4-1	15	-	TGCGCCAGCAGCCAAGATAGAGGTGGCTACCGCGAGCAGTACTTC	CASSQDRGGYREQYF
TRBJ2-3	-	TRBV27	12	few	TGTGCCAGCAGTTTATCGGGCATCTCGCAGTATTTT	CASSLSGISQYF
TRBJ2-3	TRBD2	TRBV4-1	16	few	TGCGCCAGCAGCCAAGGACTAGCGGGAGTCACAGATACGCAGTATTTT	CASSQGLAGVTDTQYF
TRBJ2-2	-	TRBV27	14	few	TGTGCCAGCAGCCCACTCGGAGGCACCGGGGAGCTGTTTTTT	CASSPLGGTGELFF